These T cell receptor beta chains were read from a single sample in a study of blood T cell repertoires in COVID-19. Sequenced by immunoSEQ multiplex PCR; TCRdb stores in-frame clones only, minus some. The sample contains roughly 66,000 clones, over 80% of which appear only once. Sequences were obtained from peripheral blood. These receptors came from a human donor in a cohort sampled during active COVID-19. Both conserved end residues are part of each CDR3. A D gene is named only where the DNA matches it firmly. Clone size is shown for a subset of rows, as once, few, many or a class of expanded clone.

j_gene: TRBJ2-4
abundance: NA
d_gene: TRBD2
v_gene: TRBV13
CDR3nt: TGTGCCAGCAGCTCCAGGGCGGGGGTACTAGCCAAAAACATTCAGTACTTC
CDR3aa: CASSSRAGVLAKNIQYF

j_gene: TRBJ2-7
abundance: once
d_gene: NA
v_gene: TRBV3-1/TRBV3-2
CDR3nt: TGTGCCAGCAGCAAGAGCGGTGTCGCCCTCTACGAGCAGTACTTC
CDR3aa: CASSKSGVALYEQYF

j_gene: TRBJ1-1
abundance: NA
d_gene: TRBD1
v_gene: TRBV3-1/TRBV3-2
CDR3nt: TGTGCCAGCAGCCAACTAGGGACAGGGGGCTACACTGAAGCTTTCTTT
CDR3aa: CASSQLGTGGYTEAFF

j_gene: TRBJ2-1
abundance: NA
d_gene: TRBD2
v_gene: TRBV5-1
CDR3nt: TGCGCCAGCAGCTTGGCGTCGGCGGGAGGGCAGAATGAGCAGTTCTTC
CDR3aa: CASSLASAGGQNEQFF

j_gene: TRBJ2-5
abundance: NA
d_gene: TRBD1
v_gene: TRBV11-2
CDR3nt: TGTGCCAGCAGCCCTAGGACAGGGGACCAAGAGACCCAGTACTTC
CDR3aa: CASSPRTGDQETQYF

j_gene: TRBJ2-1
abundance: NA
d_gene: NA
v_gene: TRBV5-1
CDR3nt: TGCGCCAGCAGCTTGGGACTAGGGTTCAATGAGCAGTTCTTC
CDR3aa: CASSLGLGFNEQFF

j_gene: TRBJ1-1
abundance: NA
d_gene: NA
v_gene: TRBV27
CDR3nt: TGTGCCAGCAGCTCGGACGGGGATGAAGCTTTCTTT
CDR3aa: CASSSDGDEAFF

j_gene: TRBJ1-3
abundance: NA
d_gene: NA
v_gene: TRBV4-2
CDR3nt: TGTGCCAGCAGCCAAGAGGCCATGACATTGCCTGGAAACACCATATATTTT
CDR3aa: CASSQEAMTLPGNTIYF

j_gene: TRBJ2-2
abundance: NA
d_gene: NA
v_gene: TRBV28
CDR3nt: TGTGCCAGCACGAAGACAGGTTTTAACACCGGGGAGCTGTTTTTT
CDR3aa: CASTKTGFNTGELFF

j_gene: TRBJ2-7
abundance: NA
d_gene: TRBD2
v_gene: TRBV5-1
CDR3nt: TGCGCCAGCAGCTTTGGTCGGCTAGCGGGAGCTTGGGAGCAGTACTTC
CDR3aa: CASSFGRLAGAWEQYF

j_gene: TRBJ2-1
abundance: NA
d_gene: NA
v_gene: TRBV2
CDR3nt: TGTGCCAGCAACCCTCGGGCTAGCGAGAACAATGAGCAGTTCTTC
CDR3aa: CASNPRASENNEQFF

j_gene: TRBJ2-3
abundance: NA
d_gene: TRBD2
v_gene: TRBV5-6
CDR3nt: TGTGCCAGCAGCTTGTTACTAGCGGGAGTGTCAGATACGCAGTATTTT
CDR3aa: CASSLLLAGVSDTQYF

j_gene: TRBJ1-1
abundance: once
d_gene: NA
v_gene: TRBV27
CDR3nt: TGTGCCAGCAGTTTAACCGACAGGAACACTGAAGCTTTCTTT
CDR3aa: CASSLTDRNTEAFF

j_gene: TRBJ1-2
abundance: once
d_gene: NA
v_gene: TRBV14
CDR3nt: TGTGCCAGCAGCCCGAACCTACCGGGAGTAGACTATGGCTACACCTTC
CDR3aa: CASSPNLPGVDYGYTF

j_gene: TRBJ2-5
abundance: NA
d_gene: TRBD2
v_gene: TRBV5-1
CDR3nt: TGCGCCAGCACATTAGCGGGGGGAGAGACCCAGTACTTC
CDR3aa: CASTLAGGETQYF

j_gene: TRBJ1-2
abundance: NA
d_gene: NA
v_gene: TRBV4-3
CDR3nt: TGCGCCAGCAGCCAAGATTTCGGCGGCCGCTATGGCTACACCTTC
CDR3aa: CASSQDFGGRYGYTF

j_gene: TRBJ2-3
abundance: once
d_gene: TRBD1
v_gene: TRBV24-1
CDR3nt: TGTGCCACCAGTGATCCCGGGACAGCGAGGGGAACAGATACGCAGTATTTT
CDR3aa: CATSDPGTARGTDTQYF

j_gene: TRBJ2-5
abundance: NA
d_gene: NA
v_gene: TRBV9
CDR3nt: TGTGCCAGCAGCGTAGCGGAGGGCGGAGAGACCCAGTACTTC
CDR3aa: CASSVAEGGETQYF

j_gene: TRBJ1-3
abundance: NA
d_gene: TRBD1
v_gene: TRBV7-9
CDR3nt: TGTGCCAGCAGCTCGCCAGGGGGAACTCGTGATGGCTCTGGAAACACCATATATTTT
CDR3aa: CASSSPGGTRDGSGNTIYF

j_gene: TRBJ1-4
abundance: NA
d_gene: TRBD1
v_gene: TRBV19
CDR3nt: TGTGCCAGTAGTACCCAGGGGGGAGATGAAAAACTGTTTTTT
CDR3aa: CASSTQGGDEKLFF

j_gene: TRBJ2-2
abundance: NA
d_gene: NA
v_gene: TRBV9
CDR3nt: TGTGCCAGCAGCCCCCCCGGGGTAGTGGACACCGGGGAGCTGTTTTTT
CDR3aa: CASSPPGVVDTGELFF

j_gene: TRBJ2-3
abundance: NA
d_gene: NA
v_gene: TRBV15
CDR3nt: TGTGCCACCAGCAGACCCCGAGGCACAGATACGCAGTATTTT
CDR3aa: CATSRPRGTDTQYF

j_gene: TRBJ2-1
abundance: NA
d_gene: TRBD2
v_gene: TRBV5-1
CDR3nt: TGCGCCAGCAGCCTTAGCGGGAGTGGGGTCAATGAGCAGTTCTTC
CDR3aa: CASSLSGSGVNEQFF

j_gene: TRBJ1-2
abundance: NA
d_gene: TRBD1
v_gene: TRBV7-2
CDR3nt: TGTGCCAGCAGCACAGGACAGGGGGGTGCCTATGGCTACACCTTC
CDR3aa: CASSTGQGGAYGYTF

j_gene: TRBJ1-2
abundance: NA
d_gene: TRBD1
v_gene: TRBV7-9
CDR3nt: TGTGCCAGCAGCTTGGGGTCCGGGGGCAGGGGGGCCTATGGCTACACCTTC
CDR3aa: CASSLGSGGRGAYGYTF

j_gene: TRBJ2-7
abundance: NA
d_gene: NA
v_gene: TRBV6-6
CDR3nt: TGTGCCAGCAGGGGACTGGGCCCATACGAGCAGTACTTC
CDR3aa: CASRGLGPYEQYF

j_gene: TRBJ2-1
abundance: NA
d_gene: NA
v_gene: TRBV11-2
CDR3nt: TGTGCCAGCAGTTCGACTACTGAGCAGTTCTTC
CDR3aa: CASSSTTEQFF

j_gene: TRBJ2-1
abundance: NA
d_gene: TRBD2
v_gene: TRBV4-3
CDR3nt: TGCGCCAGCAGCCAAGACCGTAGCGGGGATAACAATGAGCAGTTCTTC
CDR3aa: CASSQDRSGDNNEQFF

j_gene: TRBJ2-3
abundance: NA
d_gene: TRBD1
v_gene: TRBV7-9
CDR3nt: TGTGCCAGCAGCTCGGGACAGGGCTCGGGTACGCAGTATTTT
CDR3aa: CASSSGQGSGTQYF

j_gene: TRBJ2-3
abundance: NA
d_gene: TRBD2
v_gene: TRBV25-1
CDR3nt: TGTGCCAGCAGTCCCGGACTAGCGTATACAGATACGCAGTATTTT
CDR3aa: CASSPGLAYTDTQYF

j_gene: TRBJ1-2
abundance: NA
d_gene: NA
v_gene: TRBV6-2/TRBV6-3
CDR3nt: TGTGCCAGCAGCCATGGGTCGACTCGACAGGACTATGGCTACACCTTC
CDR3aa: CASSHGSTRQDYGYTF

j_gene: TRBJ2-7
abundance: NA
d_gene: NA
v_gene: TRBV9
CDR3nt: TGTGCCAGCAGCGTAGGGTTCGGGGAGTGGTACGAGCAGTACTTC
CDR3aa: CASSVGFGEWYEQYF

j_gene: TRBJ2-5
abundance: NA
d_gene: TRBD1
v_gene: TRBV27
CDR3nt: TGTGCCAGCAGTATCGGACAGGGGGAGGGGGAGACCCAGTACTTC
CDR3aa: CASSIGQGEGETQYF

j_gene: TRBJ1-1
abundance: NA
d_gene: NA
v_gene: TRBV6-6
CDR3nt: TGTGCCAGCAGTTACGGACACCTGAACACTGAAGCTTTCTTT
CDR3aa: CASSYGHLNTEAFF

j_gene: TRBJ2-5
abundance: NA
d_gene: NA
v_gene: TRBV6-5
CDR3nt: TGTGCCAGCCGCGGGGCCATACAGGAGACCCAGTACTTC
CDR3aa: CASRGAIQETQYF

j_gene: TRBJ2-7
abundance: NA
d_gene: TRBD2
v_gene: TRBV18
CDR3nt: TGTGCCAGCTCACCTCAAAGCGGGGGTGACTACGAGCAGTACTTC
CDR3aa: CASSPQSGGDYEQYF

j_gene: TRBJ1-2
abundance: NA
d_gene: NA
v_gene: TRBV3-1/TRBV3-2
CDR3nt: TGTGCCAGCAGCCAAGACAGGGTCCCCAGACTTTATGGCTACACCTTC
CDR3aa: CASSQDRVPRLYGYTF

j_gene: TRBJ2-1
abundance: NA
d_gene: TRBD2
v_gene: TRBV25-1
CDR3nt: TGTGCCAGCAGTGAACCAGGGGGTAGCGGGGGCGTCTACAATGAGCAGTTCTTC
CDR3aa: CASSEPGGSGGVYNEQFF

j_gene: TRBJ2-5
abundance: NA
d_gene: NA
v_gene: TRBV2
CDR3nt: TGTGCCAGCAGTAAGGACAACCAAGAGACCCAGTACTTC
CDR3aa: CASSKDNQETQYF

j_gene: TRBJ2-3
abundance: once
d_gene: TRBD2
v_gene: TRBV5-1
CDR3nt: TGCGCCAGCAGCTTAAGAGCGGGAGGGAGCACAGATACGCAGTATTTT
CDR3aa: CASSLRAGGSTDTQYF